The 6 T cell receptor beta chains listed next were all sequenced from one sample in a study of T cell responses to AZD1222 COVID-19 vaccine. Libraries were prepared by immunoSEQ multiplex PCR; TCRdb keeps only in-frame clonotypes and omits some of them. This sample has some 99,000 clones; around 90% occur once, and the top ten carry 4.5% to 6.5%. Sample: peripheral blood, taken on day 0 of AZD1222 vaccination. The source of these receptors is an adult in good health.

This clone appeared a single time. This chain links TRBV6-2 or TRBV6-3 with TRBJ2-5; D ambiguous. CDR1 is MNHEY and CDR2 is SVGEGT in the germline V gene. V was shortened by 0 bases and J by 5 bases, with 10 bases between the two germline ends. The CDR3 length is 14 residues. CDR3 region: CASSYSAGLETQYF. CDR3 coding DNA: TGTGCCAGCAGTTACTCGGCAGGTCTGGAGACCCAGTACTTC.

The rearrangement joins TRBV7-2 to TRBJ2-1; D unclear. Germline CDR1 is SGHTA and CDR2 is FQGNSA. The CDR3 is made up of 15 amino acids. Trimming took off 1 base at V and 6 bases at J, with 13 bases between the two ends. The DNA for the CDR3 is TGTGCCAGCAGCTTAGTTCGGCAGCTTGGCAATGAGCAGTTCTTC. Translation gives CASSLVRQLGNEQFF.

The CDR3 bases are TGTGCCAGCAGTCCGGGACAGGGCTCGGTCTACAATGAGCAGTTCTTC. Protein: CASSPGQGSVYNEQFF. This chain joins TRBV25-1 and TRBJ2-1; 9 bases line up with TRBD1. The germline gives CDR1 MGHDK, CDR2 SYGVNS. The length of the CDR3 is 16 residues. V was pared by 5 bases and J by 3 bases, with 8 bases of the junction left unmatched.

This chain connects TRBV30 to TRBJ1-4; D gene ambiguous. CDR3 length: 10 residues. V dropped 8 bases and J dropped 8 bases, with 9 bases sitting between them. Germline values: CDR1 GTSNPN, CDR2 SVGIG (reference sequence). The CDR3 reads CATPGEKLFF. The CDR3 nucleotides are TGTGCCACTCCGGGGGAAAAACTGTTTTTT.

V is TRBV5-1 and J is TRBJ2-1, with 8 bases lining up with TRBD2. The CDR3 is 15 residues long. The ends lost 7 bases at V and 5 bases at J; junction bases unmatched: 11. Germline V gene sequence: CDR1 SGHRS, CDR2 YFSETQ. CDR3 DNA: TGCGCCAGCTACGGACGAACGGGAGGGGACAATGAGCAGTTCTTC. Amino acids: CASYGRTGGDNEQFF.

This clone has more than one count but fewer than ten. In DNA form, the CDR3 reads TGTGCCAGTAGTATGTTCCGGGACAACGGGAAAGAGACCCAGTACTTC. It is translated as CASSMFRDNGKETQYF. The rearrangement joins TRBV19 to TRBJ2-5, with a weak D call TRBD1 (6 bases). Deletions cut 3 bases from V and 3 bases from J, with 17 bases between. The CDR3 is 16 amino acids. Per the germline V gene, CDR1 is LNHDA and CDR2 is SQIVND (reference sequence).